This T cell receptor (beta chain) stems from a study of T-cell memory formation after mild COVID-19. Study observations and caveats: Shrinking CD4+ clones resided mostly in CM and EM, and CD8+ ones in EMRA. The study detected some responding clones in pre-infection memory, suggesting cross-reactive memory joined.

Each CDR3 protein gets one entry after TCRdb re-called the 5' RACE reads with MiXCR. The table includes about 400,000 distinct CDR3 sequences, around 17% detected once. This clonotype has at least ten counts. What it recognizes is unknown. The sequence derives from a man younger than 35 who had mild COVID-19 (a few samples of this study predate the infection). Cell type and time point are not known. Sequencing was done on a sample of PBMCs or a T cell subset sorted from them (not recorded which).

The CDR3 loop is CASSLGEANEQFF. The DNA of the CDR3 is TGTGCCAGCAGTTTGGGGGAAGCTAATGAGCAGTTCTTC. The genes are TRBV12-3 or TRBV12-4 and TRBJ2-1; D assignment may be TRBD1 or TRBD2 (5 bases each). This CDR3 has 13 residues. Trimming removed 3 bases at V and 7 bases at J, with 10 bases between.